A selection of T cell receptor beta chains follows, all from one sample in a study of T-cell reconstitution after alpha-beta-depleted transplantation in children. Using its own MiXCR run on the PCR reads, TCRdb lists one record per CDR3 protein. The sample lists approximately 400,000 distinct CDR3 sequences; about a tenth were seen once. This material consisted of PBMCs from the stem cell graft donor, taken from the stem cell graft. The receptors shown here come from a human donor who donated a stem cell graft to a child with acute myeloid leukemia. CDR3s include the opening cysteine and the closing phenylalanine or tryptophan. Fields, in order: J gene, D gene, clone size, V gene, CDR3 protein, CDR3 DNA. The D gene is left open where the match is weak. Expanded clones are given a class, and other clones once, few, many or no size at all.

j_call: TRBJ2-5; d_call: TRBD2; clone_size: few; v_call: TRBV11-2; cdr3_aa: CASSLDTRTSGYF; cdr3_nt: TGTGCCAGCAGCTTAGATACCAGGACTAGCGGGTACTTC
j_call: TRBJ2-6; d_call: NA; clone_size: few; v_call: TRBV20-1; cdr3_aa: CSARAGFSGANVLTF; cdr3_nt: TGCAGTGCCCGTGCGGGATTCTCTGGGGCCAACGTCCTGACTTTC
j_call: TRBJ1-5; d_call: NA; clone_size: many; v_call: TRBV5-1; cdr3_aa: CASSRDGEYQPQHF; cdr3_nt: TGCGCCAGCAGCAGAGACGGGGAATATCAGCCCCAGCATTTT
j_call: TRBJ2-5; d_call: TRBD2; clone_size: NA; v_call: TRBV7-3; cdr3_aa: CASSLSGGGLETQYF; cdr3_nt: TGTGCCAGCAGCTTAAGCGGCGGGGGGTTAGAGACCCAGTACTTC
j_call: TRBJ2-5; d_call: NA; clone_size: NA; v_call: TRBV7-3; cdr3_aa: CASSLTGPPGETQYF; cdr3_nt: TGTGCCAGCAGCTTAACGGGGCCCCCGGGAGAGACCCAGTACTTC
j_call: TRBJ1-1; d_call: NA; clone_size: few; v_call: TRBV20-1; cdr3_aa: CSAPSPSRGPIGAFF; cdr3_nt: TGCAGTGCTCCGAGTCCCTCCAGGGGCCCCATTGGAGCTTTCTTT
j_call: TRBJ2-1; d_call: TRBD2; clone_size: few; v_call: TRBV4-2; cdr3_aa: CASSLRAGGLVSYNEQFF; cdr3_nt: TGTGCCAGCAGCCTACGGGCGGGGGGCTTGGTTTCCTACAATGAGCAGTTCTTC
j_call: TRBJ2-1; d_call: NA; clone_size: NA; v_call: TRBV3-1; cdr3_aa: CASSLWAGVKNEQFF; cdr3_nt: TGTGCCAGCAGCCTGTGGGCAGGGGTAAAGAATGAGCAGTTCTTC
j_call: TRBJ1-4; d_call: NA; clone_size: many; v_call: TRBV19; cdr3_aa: CASSMIGGRGEKLFF; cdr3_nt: TGTGCCAGTAGTATGATCGGGGGGCGAGGTGAAAAACTGTTTTTT
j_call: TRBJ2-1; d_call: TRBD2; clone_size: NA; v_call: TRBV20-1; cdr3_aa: CSARALETGTRKNEQFF; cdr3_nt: TGCAGTGCTAGAGCCCTCGAGACCGGGACTAGAAAAAATGAGCAGTTCTTC
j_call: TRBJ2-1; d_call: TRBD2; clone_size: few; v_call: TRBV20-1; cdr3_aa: CSASLAGAYNEQFF; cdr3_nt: TGCAGTGCTAGTCTGGCGGGGGCCTACAATGAGCAGTTCTTC
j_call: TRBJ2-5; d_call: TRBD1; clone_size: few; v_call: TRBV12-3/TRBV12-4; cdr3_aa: CASSLTGTGGRETQYF; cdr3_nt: TGTGCCAGCAGTTTAACCGGGACAGGGGGCCGGGAGACCCAGTACTTC
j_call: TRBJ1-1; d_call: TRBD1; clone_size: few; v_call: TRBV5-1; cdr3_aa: CASSATGDRHTEAFF; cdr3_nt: TGCGCCAGCAGCGCTACAGGGGACCGGCACACTGAAGCTTTCTTT
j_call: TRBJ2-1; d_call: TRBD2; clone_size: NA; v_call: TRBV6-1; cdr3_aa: CASSKLAGSINEQFF; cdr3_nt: TGTGCCAGCAGTAAACTAGCGGGGAGCATTAATGAGCAGTTCTTC
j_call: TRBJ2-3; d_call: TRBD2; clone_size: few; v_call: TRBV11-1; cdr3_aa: CASSLARGDAQYF; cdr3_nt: TGTGCCAGCAGCTTAGCCCGGGGGGATGCGCAGTATTTT
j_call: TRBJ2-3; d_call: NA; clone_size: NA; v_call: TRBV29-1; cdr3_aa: CSVEGWVRRVRDTQYF; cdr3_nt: TGCAGCGTTGAAGGCTGGGTTCGACGGGTGCGGGATACGCAGTATTTT
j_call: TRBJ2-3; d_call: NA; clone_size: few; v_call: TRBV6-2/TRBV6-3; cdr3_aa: CASSHGPSSTDTQYF; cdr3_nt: TGTGCCAGCAGTCACGGCCCCTCTAGCACAGATACGCAGTATTTT
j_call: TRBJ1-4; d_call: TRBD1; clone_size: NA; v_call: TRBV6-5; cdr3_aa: CASSYSVGTGGEKLFF; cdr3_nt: TGTGCCAGCAGTTACTCAGTTGGGACAGGGGGAGAAAAACTGTTTTTT
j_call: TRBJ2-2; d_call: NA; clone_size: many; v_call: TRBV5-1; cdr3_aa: CASSPRSGTNTGELFF; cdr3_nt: TGCGCCAGCAGCCCTAGGAGCGGCACGAACACCGGGGAGCTGTTTTTT
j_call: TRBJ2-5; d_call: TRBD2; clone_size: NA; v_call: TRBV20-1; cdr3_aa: CSARVASGGGTQYF; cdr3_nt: TGCAGTGCTAGAGTGGCTAGCGGAGGAGGGACCCAGTACTTC
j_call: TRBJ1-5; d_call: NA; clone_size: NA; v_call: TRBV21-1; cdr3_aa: CASSKVRENMDQPQHF; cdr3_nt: TGTGCCAGCAGCAAAGTTAGGGAGAACATGGATCAGCCCCAGCATTTT
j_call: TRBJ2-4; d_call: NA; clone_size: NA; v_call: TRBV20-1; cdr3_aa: CSAQGLGAQNIQYF; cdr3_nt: TGCAGTGCCCAGGGCCTGGGGGCCCAAAACATTCAGTACTTC
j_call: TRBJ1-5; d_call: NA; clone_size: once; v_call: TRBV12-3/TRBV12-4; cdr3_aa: CAGSAGREGNQPQHF; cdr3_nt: TGTGCCGGCAGTGCCGGTCGGGAGGGCAATCAGCCCCAGCATTTT
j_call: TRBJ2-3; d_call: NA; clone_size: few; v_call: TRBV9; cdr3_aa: CASSPIRDFTDTQYF; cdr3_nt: TGTGCCAGCAGCCCTATCCGGGACTTCACAGATACGCAGTATTTT
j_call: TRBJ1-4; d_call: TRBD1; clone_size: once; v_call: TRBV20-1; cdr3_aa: CSARSGQGVNEKLFF; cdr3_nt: TGCAGTGCTAGATCTGGACAGGGGGTTAATGAAAAACTGTTTTTT
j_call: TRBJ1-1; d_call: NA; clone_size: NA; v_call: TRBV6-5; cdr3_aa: CASGSPEAFF; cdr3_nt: TGTGCCAGCGGGTCGCCCGAAGCTTTCTTT
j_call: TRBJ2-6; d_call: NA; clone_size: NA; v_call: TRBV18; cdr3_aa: CASSPFSAGANVLTF; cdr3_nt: TGTGCCAGCTCACCATTCTCGGCTGGGGCCAACGTCCTGACTTTC
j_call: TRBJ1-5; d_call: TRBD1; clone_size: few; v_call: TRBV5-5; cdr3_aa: CASSLGQGASQPQHF; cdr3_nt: TGTGCCAGCAGCCTGGGACAGGGGGCGTCTCAGCCCCAGCATTTT
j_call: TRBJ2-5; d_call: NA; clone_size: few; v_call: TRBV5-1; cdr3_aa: CASSAWVLGEETQYF; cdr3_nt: TGCGCCAGCAGCGCCTGGGTCCTCGGGGAAGAGACCCAGTACTTC
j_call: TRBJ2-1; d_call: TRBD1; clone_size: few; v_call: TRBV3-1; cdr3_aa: CASSHDRGNNEQFF; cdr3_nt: TGTGCCAGCAGCCACGACAGGGGCAACAATGAGCAGTTCTTC
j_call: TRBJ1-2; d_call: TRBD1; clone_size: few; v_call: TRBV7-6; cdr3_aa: CASSPTGKLGRQNYGYTF; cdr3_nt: TGTGCCAGCAGCCCGACAGGGAAGCTCGGGCGCCAAAACTATGGCTACACCTTC
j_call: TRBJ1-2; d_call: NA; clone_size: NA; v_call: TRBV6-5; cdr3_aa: CASSYGLGEEVGGYTF; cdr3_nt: TGTGCCAGCAGTTACGGCTTGGGGGAAGAGGTTGGAGGCTACACCTTC
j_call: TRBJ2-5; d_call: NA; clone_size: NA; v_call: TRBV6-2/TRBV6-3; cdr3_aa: CASSYLRDGEETQYF; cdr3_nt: TGTGCCAGCAGTTACCTCCGGGACGGAGAAGAGACCCAGTACTTC
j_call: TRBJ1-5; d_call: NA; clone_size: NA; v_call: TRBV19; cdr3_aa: CASSITAGANQPQHF; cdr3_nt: TGTGCCAGTAGTATAACGGCAGGGGCCAATCAGCCCCAGCATTTT
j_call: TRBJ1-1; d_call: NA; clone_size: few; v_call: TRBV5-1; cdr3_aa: CASSLALQQENTEAFF; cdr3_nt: TGCGCCAGCAGCTTGGCCTTACAACAGGAGAACACTGAAGCTTTCTTT
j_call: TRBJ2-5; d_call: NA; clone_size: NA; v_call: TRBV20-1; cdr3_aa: CSASMAWTAQETQYF; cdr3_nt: TGCAGTGCCAGCATGGCTTGGACAGCTCAAGAGACCCAGTACTTC
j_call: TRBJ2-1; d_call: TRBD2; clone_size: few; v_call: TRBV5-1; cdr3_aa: CASSLAGTNNNEQFF; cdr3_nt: TGCGCCAGCAGCTTGGCCGGGACTAATAACAATGAGCAGTTCTTC
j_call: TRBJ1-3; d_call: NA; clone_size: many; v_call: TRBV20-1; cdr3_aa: CSARVASSGNTIYF; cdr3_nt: TGCAGTGCTAGAGTCGCCTCTTCTGGAAACACCATATATTTT
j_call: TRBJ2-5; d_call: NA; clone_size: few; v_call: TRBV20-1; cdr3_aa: CSARDSGSQETQYF; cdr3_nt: TGCAGTGCTAGAGACTCCGGCAGTCAAGAGACCCAGTACTTC
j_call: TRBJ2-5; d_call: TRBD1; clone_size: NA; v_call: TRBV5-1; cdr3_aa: CASDLGTGGKTQYF; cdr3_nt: TGCGCCTCCGATCTCGGGACAGGGGGAAAGACCCAGTACTTC
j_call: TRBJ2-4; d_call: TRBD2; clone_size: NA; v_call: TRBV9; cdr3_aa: CASSVASGGASPKGNIQYF; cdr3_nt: TGTGCCAGCAGCGTCGCTAGCGGGGGGGCCTCACCGAAGGGAAACATTCAGTACTTC
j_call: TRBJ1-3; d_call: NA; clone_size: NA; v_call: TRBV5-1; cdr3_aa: CASSSPRGSGNTIYF; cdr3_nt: TGCGCCAGCAGTTCTCCCCGCGGCAGCGGAAACACCATATATTTT
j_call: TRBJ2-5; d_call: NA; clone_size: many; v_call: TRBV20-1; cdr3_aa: CSARDGMAQETQYF; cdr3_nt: TGCAGTGCTAGAGACGGGATGGCTCAAGAGACCCAGTACTTC
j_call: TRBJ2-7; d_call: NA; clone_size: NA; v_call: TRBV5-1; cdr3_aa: CASSLVQDYEQYF; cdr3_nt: TGCGCCAGCAGCTTGGTTCAGGACTACGAGCAGTACTTC
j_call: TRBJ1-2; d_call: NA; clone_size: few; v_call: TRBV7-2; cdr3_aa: CASSLVARWGRGGYTF; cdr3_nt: TGTGCCAGCAGCTTAGTGGCCCGGTGGGGGCGGGGAGGCTACACCTTC